These 28 T cell receptor beta chains came from one sample sequenced in a study of T cell responses to AZD1222 COVID-19 vaccine. Assay: immunoSEQ multiplex PCR; the TCRdb copy retains only in-frame clones and omits some. The table has tens of thousands of clones, approximately 90% seen once; the top ten hold 15% to 20%. The sample here was peripheral blood, taken on day 0 of AZD1222 vaccination. These receptors were collected from an adult in good health.

The chain links TRBV11-2 to TRBJ2-7, with TRBD2 matching 12 bases. Germline trimming cut 5 bases from V and 3 bases from J; bases unmatched to any gene: 8. The CDR3 is made up of 16 amino acids. The germline CDR1 and CDR2 sequences are SGHAT and FQNNGV. The CDR3 DNA follows: TGTGCCAGCAGCCTGTCCCGGACTAGCGGGATCTACGAGCAGTACTTC. Translation: CASSLSRTSGIYEQYF.

This sequence joins TRBV19 and TRBJ2-1, with 8 bases identical to TRBD1. The V gene's germline CDR1 is LNHDA and CDR2 SQIVND (reference sequence). The trim removed 1 base at V and 6 bases at J, leaving 5 bases unmatched. The CDR3 consists of 15 residues. The DNA for the CDR3 is TGTGCCAGTAGTATAGGGCAGGGGGCAGGCAATGAGCAGTTCTTC. Residues: CASSIGQGAGNEQFF.

The CDR3 loop is CASGRQQNEKLFF. Here the CDR3 DNA reads TGCGCCAGCGGGAGACAGCAAAATGAAAAACTGTTTTTT. The chain employs TRBV5-1 and TRBJ1-4; the D gene is possibly TRBD1 (5 bases). The CDR3 length is 13 residues. The ends were cut back, 7 bases at V and 5 bases at J, with 12 bases in the middle. Germline V gene data show CDR1 as SGHRS and CDR2 as YFSETQ.

The J gene is TRBJ2-7, the V gene TRBV5-1; D is undetermined. This CDR3 has 14 amino acids. CDR1 and CDR2 (germline): SGHRS, YFSETQ. V dropped 0 bases and J dropped 0 bases, with 7 bases sitting between them. CDR3 amino acids: CASSLGRLSYEQYF. The CDR3 DNA reads as TGCGCCAGCAGCTTGGGCAGGCTCTCCTACGAGCAGTACTTC.

The gene calls are TRBV19 and TRBJ2-3; 8 nucleotides match TRBD1. The V gene end was trimmed by 3 bases and the J gene end by 4 bases; junction bases not matched to a gene: 6. The CDR3 sequence is 15 residues long. Germline values: CDR1 LNHDA, CDR2 SQIVND (reference sequence). The CDR3, as DNA: TGTGCCAGTAGTATCCAGGGGGCTGGGGCAGATACGCAGTATTTT. Its translation: CASSIQGAGADTQYF.

This clone was detected only once. This sequence joins TRBV9 and TRBJ2-2; D not certain. The CDR3 contains 14 residues. Germline V gene sequence: CDR1 SGDLS, CDR2 YYNGEE. V lost 1 base, J lost 3 bases, and 7 bases lay in between. The CDR3 protein is CASSVLQYTGELFF. CDR3 coding DNA: TGTGCCAGCAGCGTATTGCAGTACACCGGGGAGCTGTTTTTT.

The V call is TRBV9, the J call TRBJ1-3; D remains unclear. The germline V and J ends were trimmed by 3 bases and 5 bases, with 9 bases remaining between them. CDR3 length: 13 residues. Per germline, CDR1 SGDLS and CDR2 YYNGEE. CDR3 sequence: CASSGDLRNTIYF. The DNA for the CDR3 is TGTGCCAGCAGCGGTGATCTGCGAAACACCATATATTTT. Full variable domain (remainder filled in from reference TRBV9 and TRBJ1-3): DSGVTQTPKHLITATGQRVTLRCSPRSGDLSVYWYQQSLDQGLQFLIQYYNGEERAKGNILERFSAQQFPDLHSELNLSSLELGDSALYFCASSGDLRNTIYFGEGSWLTVV.

This clone was counted a few times. The rearrangement uses TRBV28 and TRBJ2-7; 8 bases align to TRBD1. CDR1 and CDR2 from the germline V gene are MDHEN and SYDVKM. The CDR3 loop spans 15 amino acids. The trim removed 1 base at V and 2 bases at J, leaving 4 bases unmatched. This CDR3 reads CASSLSRGLTYEQYF. CDR3 coding DNA: TGTGCCAGCAGTTTATCCAGGGGGCTAACCTACGAGCAGTACTTC.

The chain has TRBV3-1 (or the pseudogene TRBV3-2) and TRBJ2-7; 10 bases align to TRBD2. The CDR3 consists of 16 residues. CDR1 LGHDT and CDR2 YNNKEL come from the germline V gene (reference sequence). V lost 0 bases to trimming and J lost 6 bases; unmatched junction nucleotides: 8. DNA of the CDR3: TGTGCCAGCAGCCAAGATCAGCTAGCGGGAGTACTCGAGCAGTACTTC. Translating gives CASSQDQLAGVLEQYF.

This clone was seen more than once but under ten times. This rearrangement joins TRBV14 to TRBJ2-7; D is undetermined. This CDR3 spans 12 amino acids. With 4 bases removed from V and 2 bases from J, the gap between germline ends came to 6 bases. From germline, CDR1 is SGHDN and CDR2 FVKESK. The CDR3 bases are TGTGCCAGCAGCCGGGCTACCTACGAGCAGTACTTC. Translation: CASSRATYEQYF.

Here the CDR3 reads CASSQLGEPSTDTQYF. The DNA of the CDR3 is TGTGCCAGCAGCCAACTAGGAGAACCTAGCACAGATACGCAGTATTTT. The chain has TRBV4-2 and TRBJ2-3, with no clear D. The V gene lost 2 bases and the J gene lost 0 bases, with 12 bases spanning the gap. The CDR3 totals 16 residues. Germline V gene lookup returns CDR1 LGHNA and CDR2 YNFKEQ.

The chain recombines TRBV3-1 (or the pseudogene TRBV3-2) with TRBJ2-7; 8 positions agree with TRBD2. Germline CDR1 and CDR2: LGHDT and YNNKEL (reference sequence). Trimming removed 1 base from V and 5 bases from J; junction bases left unmatched: 13. The CDR3 extends over 17 amino acids. The CDR3 here is CASSQGQTSLAGHEQYF. The CDR3 DNA sequence: TGTGCCAGCAGCCAAGGTCAGACGTCGCTAGCGGGCCACGAGCAGTACTTC.

The V gene is TRBV19, the J gene TRBJ2-1, with 7 bases fitting TRBD2. Germline V gene lookup returns CDR1 LNHDA and CDR2 SQIVND (reference sequence). The CDR3 is made up of 17 amino acids. V lost 1 base and J lost 6; bases outside the gene matches: 12. The CDR3 region has the DNA TGTGCCAGTAGTATAGGATTTGGGACTACAGAAGGCAATGAGCAGTTCTTC. Translated, it gives CASSIGFGTTEGNEQFF.

The chain joins TRBV3-1 (or the pseudogene TRBV3-2) to TRBJ1-1; D not certain. Per the germline V gene, CDR1 is LGHDT and CDR2 is YNNKEL (reference sequence). The CDR3 has 11 residues. V was cut by 0 bases and J by 5 bases, with 1 base left in between. CDR3 sequence reads: CASSQDTEAFF. The CDR3 bases are TGTGCCAGCAGCCAAGATACTGAAGCTTTCTTT.

The CDR3 DNA reads TGTGCCAGCAGCTCCACGGTCTGGCGGACAGATACGCAGTATTTT. Its protein product is CASSSTVWRTDTQYF. The V and J genes are TRBV7-3 and TRBJ2-3, with D uncertain. The CDR3 has 15 residues. The V end lost 4 bases, the J end lost 3 bases, and 14 bases lay between the germline ends. Germline V CDR1 and CDR2: SGHTA, FQGTGA.

The V call is TRBV28, the J call TRBJ2-1; TRBD2 matches 10 bases. Trimming removed 7 bases from V and 4 bases from J; junction bases left unmatched: 7. Germline CDR1 and CDR2: MDHEN and SYDVKM. The CDR3 loop spans 15 amino acids. The CDR3 nucleotides are TGTGCCAGCACTAAAAGGACTAGCGGTTACAATGAGCAGTTCTTC. Translation gives CASTKRTSGYNEQFF.

The V gene is TRBV3-1 (or the pseudogene TRBV3-2), the J gene TRBJ2-5, with D perhaps assigned TRBD1 or TRBD2 (6 bases each). The CDR3 sequence is 14 residues long. Trimming removed 0 bases at V and 4 bases at J, with 9 bases between. Looked up from germline, CDR1 is LGHDT and CDR2 is YNNKEL (reference sequence). The DNA of the CDR3 is TGTGCCAGCAGCCAAGACAGGGGAGGAGAGACCCAGTACTTC. This encodes CASSQDRGGETQYF.

The chain is built from TRBV7-3 and TRBJ1-2, with a tentative D call TRBD1 (6 bases). This CDR3 contains 13 residues. Between the trimmed V and J ends, which lost 5 bases and 7 bases, there was a span of 14 bases. Germline V gene data show CDR1 as SGHTA and CDR2 as FQGTGA. The CDR3 coding sequence is TGTGCCAGCAGCGAACAGGGTTCATCTGGCTACACCTTC. Translation gives CASSEQGSSGYTF.

J is TRBJ1-1 and V is TRBV28, with no clear D. The CDR3 sequence is 15 residues long. With 1 base removed from V and 1 base from J, the gap between germline ends came to 10 bases. CDR1 and CDR2 from the germline V gene are MDHEN and SYDVKM. CDR3 region: CASSLYGRANTEAFF. The CDR3 bases are TGTGCCAGCAGTTTATATGGGAGGGCGAACACTGAAGCTTTCTTT.

This chain uses TRBV7-9 with TRBJ1-1; TRBD1 might be the D (5 bases). The germline CDR1 and CDR2 sequences are SEHNR and FQNEAQ (reference sequence). The CDR3 totals 13 residues. The V end was cut by 7 bases, the J end by 4 bases, with 13 bases between. CDR3 in amino acids: CASTGPGGTEAFF. For the CDR3, the DNA is TGTGCCAGCACCGGTCCGGGGGGCACTGAAGCTTTCTTT.

This clone was observed once. The chain joins TRBV19 to TRBJ1-2, with D maybe TRBD1 (6 bases). This CDR3 region has 13 residues. Per the germline V gene, CDR1 is LNHDA and CDR2 is SQIVND (reference sequence). The ends were cut back, 4 bases at V and 8 bases at J, with 14 bases in the middle. The CDR3 region is CASSTGGPRGYTF. The CDR3 DNA is TGTGCCAGTAGTACGGGGGGCCCCCGAGGCTACACCTTC.

This clone was seen a handful of times. The chain employs TRBV14 and TRBJ1-6, with D unclear. This CDR3 is 14 amino acids long. Germline V CDR1 and CDR2: SGHDN, FVKESK. The V gene lost 3 bases and the J gene lost 3 bases, with 6 bases spanning the gap. Written as DNA, the CDR3 is TGTGCCAGCAGCCAGGGTCGCTATAATTCACCCCTCCACTTT. Translating gives CASSQGRYNSPLHF.

CDR3 bases: TGTGCCAGCTCACCACTTGGCAGCGGTGGCTACACCTTC. Translated: CASSPLGSGGYTF. The chain has TRBV18 and TRBJ1-2; D ambiguous. In germline, CDR1 is KGHSH, CDR2 LQKENI. CDR3 length equals 13 residues. V shed 1 base and J shed 7 bases, with 10 bases lying between them.

This clone was picked up one time. The chain is built from TRBV9 and TRBJ1-3; the D gene is possibly TRBD1 (5 bases). The CDR3 sequence is 17 residues long. V lost 3 bases, J lost 0 bases, and 16 bases lay in between. CDR1 is SGDLS and CDR2 is YYNGEE in the germline V gene. In nucleotides, the CDR3 is TGTGCCAGCAGCGCCGGCCCGTCTAGGGGCTCTGGAAACACCATATATTTT. Translated, it gives CASSAGPSRGSGNTIYF.

This rearrangement joins TRBV18 to TRBJ1-3; TRBD1 matches at 7 bases. From germline, CDR1 is KGHSH and CDR2 LQKENI. This CDR3 comprises 17 residues. The V segment lost 5 bases and the J segment 0 bases; nucleotides outside the gene matches: 10. The CDR3 is CASSSRKTGISGNTIYF. Written as DNA, the CDR3 is TGTGCCAGCTCATCCCGGAAGACAGGGATCTCTGGAAACACCATATATTTT.

This rearrangement joins TRBV28 to TRBJ1-6, with a tentative D call TRBD1 (5 bases). Germline V gene data show CDR1 as MDHEN and CDR2 as SYDVKM. Trimming removed 6 bases at V and 7 bases at J, with 13 bases between. CDR3 length: 14 residues. The CDR3 region is CASSQGTVNSPLHF. The CDR3 DNA reads as TGTGCCAGCAGCCAGGGAACAGTAAATTCACCCCTCCACTTT.

DNA of the CDR3: TGTGCCAGCAGTTTAATAGGTAATCAGCCCCAGCATTTT. It specifies CASSLIGNQPQHF. V usage is TRBV28 and J usage is TRBJ1-5; no clear D. This CDR3 has 13 amino acids. Trimming removed 2 bases from V and 4 bases from J, with 6 bases in between. Germline V gene data show CDR1 as MDHEN and CDR2 as SYDVKM.

The chain recombines TRBV7-9 with TRBJ1-6; D call uncertain. The germline V and J ends were trimmed by 0 bases and 10 bases, with 7 bases remaining between them. Germline V lookup: CDR1 SEHNR, CDR2 FQNEAQ (reference sequence). The CDR3 length is 13 residues. Written as DNA, the CDR3 is TGTGCCAGCAGCTTAGCTGTCAGATCACCCCTCCACTTT. It encodes CASSLAVRSPLHF.